Listed below are T cell receptor beta chains from one sample, sequenced in a study of blood T cell repertoires in COVID-19. Measured with immunoSEQ multiplex PCR; TCRdb has only the in-frame clones, and not every one. The sample yields approximately 270,000 clones, around 90% seen once. Input material: peripheral blood. Receptors originate from a man in his fifties or sixties with acute or convalescent COVID-19. Each CDR3 is given with its conserved first and last residue. The D gene is left open where the match is weak. Clone sizes are given selectively: once, few, many, or a class where the clone is expanded.

J,V,size,D,DNA,CDR3
TRBJ1-2,TRBV27,NA,NA,TGTGCCAGCAGGATGCTTACAGCTGGTTATGGCTACACCTTC,CASRMLTAGYGYTF
TRBJ1-5,TRBV6-6,NA,TRBD1,TGTGCCAGCAGTTACGGCGACAGGGGTGGGGATCAGCCCCAGCATTTT,CASSYGDRGGDQPQHF
TRBJ1-2,TRBV5-1,NA,TRBD1,TGCGCCAGCAGCTTGGTCCCGTCCCGGGACAGGTCCTACACCTTC,CASSLVPSRDRSYTF
TRBJ2-1,TRBV2,NA,TRBD2,TGTGCCAGCACCCTGAGAAGCACTAGCGGGGGGACCCTGTACAATGAGCAGTTCTTC,CASTLRSTSGGTLYNEQFF
TRBJ1-1,TRBV2,once,NA,TGTGCCAGCCCCCGGGACACTGAAGCTTTCTTT,CASPRDTEAFF
TRBJ2-1,TRBV10-3,NA,TRBD2,TGTGCCATCACCGTAGCGGGGGGGAACAATGAGCAGTTCTTC,CAITVAGGNNEQFF
TRBJ1-1,TRBV4-1,few,NA,TGCGCCAGCAGCTCAGGGATGTGGGATAGTAACACTGAAGCTTTCTTT,CASSSGMWDSNTEAFF
TRBJ2-7,TRBV14,NA,NA,TGTGCCAGCAGCCAGGTCACAGCTGCCTTTAGCTCCTACGAGCAGTACTTC,CASSQVTAAFSSYEQYF
TRBJ1-5,TRBV29-1,once,TRBD1,TGCAGCGTCGAGACAGGGGGCAAAAATCAGCCCCAGCATTTT,CSVETGGKNQPQHF
TRBJ1-3,TRBV6-1,NA,TRBD1,TGTGCCAGCAGTGAATCGACAGGGAGCTCTGGAAACACCATATATTTT,CASSESTGSSGNTIYF
TRBJ2-3,TRBV29-1,NA,TRBD1,TGCAGCGGGAGACAGGGCTGGGGGACAGATACGCAGTATTTT,CSGRQGWGTDTQYF
TRBJ1-1,TRBV3-1/TRBV3-2,NA,NA,TGTGCCAGCAGCCGGAGGGGTGGGAACACTGAAGCTTTCTTT,CASSRRGGNTEAFF